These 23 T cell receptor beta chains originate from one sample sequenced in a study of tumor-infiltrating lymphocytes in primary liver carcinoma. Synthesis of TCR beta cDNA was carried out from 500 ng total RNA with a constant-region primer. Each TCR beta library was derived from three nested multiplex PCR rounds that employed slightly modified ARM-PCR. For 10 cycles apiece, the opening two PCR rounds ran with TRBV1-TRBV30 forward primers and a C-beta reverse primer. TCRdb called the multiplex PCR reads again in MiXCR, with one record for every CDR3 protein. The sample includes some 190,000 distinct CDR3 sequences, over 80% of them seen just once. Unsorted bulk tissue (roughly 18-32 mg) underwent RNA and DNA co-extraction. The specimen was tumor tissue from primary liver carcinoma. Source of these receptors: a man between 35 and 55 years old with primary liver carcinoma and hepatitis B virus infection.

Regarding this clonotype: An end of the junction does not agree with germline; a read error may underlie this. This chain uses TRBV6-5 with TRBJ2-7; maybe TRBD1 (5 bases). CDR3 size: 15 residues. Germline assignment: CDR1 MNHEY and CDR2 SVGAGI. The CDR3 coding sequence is TGTGTCAGCAGTTACTCGCGCCCAGGGACCTACGAGCAGTACTTC. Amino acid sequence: CVSSYSRPGTYEQYF.

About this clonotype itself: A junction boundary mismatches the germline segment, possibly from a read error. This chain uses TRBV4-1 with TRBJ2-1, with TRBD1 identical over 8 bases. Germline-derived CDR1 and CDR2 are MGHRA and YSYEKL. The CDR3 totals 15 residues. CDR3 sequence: CASSLGWTGYNEQSF. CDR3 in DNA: TGCGCCAGCAGCCTTGGCTGGACAGGGTACAATGAGCAGTCCTTC.

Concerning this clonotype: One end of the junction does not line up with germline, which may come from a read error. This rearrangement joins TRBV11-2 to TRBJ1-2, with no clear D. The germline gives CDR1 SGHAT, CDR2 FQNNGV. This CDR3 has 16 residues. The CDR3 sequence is CVSSLDSVAYSRGYTF. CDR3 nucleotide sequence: TGTGTTAGCAGCTTAGATTCGGTAGCCTATTCTCGAGGCTACACATTC.

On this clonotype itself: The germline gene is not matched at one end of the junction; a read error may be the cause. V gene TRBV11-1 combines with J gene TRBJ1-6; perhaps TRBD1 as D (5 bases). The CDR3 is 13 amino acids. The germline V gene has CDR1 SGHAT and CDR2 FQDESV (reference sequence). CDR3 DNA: TGTGCCAGCAGCCGGACACTGGTTTTACCCATCCATTTT. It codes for CASSRTLVLPIHF. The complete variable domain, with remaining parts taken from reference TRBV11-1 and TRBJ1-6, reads EAEVAQSPRYKITEKSQAVAFWCDPISGHATLYWYRQILGQGPELLVQFQDESVVDDSQLPKDRFSAERLKGVDSTLKIQPAELGDSAMYLCASSRTLVLPIHFGNGTRLTVT.

DNA for the CDR3: TGCAGCGCCAAACAGGCGGAAAACACCATATATTTT. This gives the protein CSAKQAENTIYF. The V call is TRBV29-1, the J call TRBJ1-3; maybe TRBD1 (5 bases). V dropped 7 bases and J dropped 6 bases, with 13 bases sitting between them. This CDR3 spans 12 amino acids. In germline, CDR1 is SQVTM, CDR2 ANQGSEA.

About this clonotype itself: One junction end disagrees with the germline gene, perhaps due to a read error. CDR3 in DNA: TGTGCCTGTAGTACCCAGGGACAGGGGAGTCAGCCCCAGCATTTT. Amino acids: CACSTQGQGSQPQHF. The J gene is TRBJ1-5, the V gene TRBV19, with 10 bases fitting TRBD1. Germline loops: CDR1 LNHDA, CDR2 SQIVND (reference sequence). The length of the CDR3 is 15 residues.

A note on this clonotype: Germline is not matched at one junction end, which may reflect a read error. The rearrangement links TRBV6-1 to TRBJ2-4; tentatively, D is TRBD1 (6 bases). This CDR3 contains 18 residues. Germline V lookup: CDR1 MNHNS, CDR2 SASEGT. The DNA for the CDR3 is TGTGCCTGCAGTGGGGAGACAGGCTTTCAGAGGGCCAAATACATTCAGTACTTC. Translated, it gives CACSGETGFQRAKYIQYF.

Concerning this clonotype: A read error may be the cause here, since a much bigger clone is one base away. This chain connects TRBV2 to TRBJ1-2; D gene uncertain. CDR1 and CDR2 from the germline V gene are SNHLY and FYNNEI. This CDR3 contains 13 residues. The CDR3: CASSYLTEGGYAF. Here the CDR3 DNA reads TGTGCCAGCAGCTACCTTACCGAAGGTGGCTACGCCTTC.

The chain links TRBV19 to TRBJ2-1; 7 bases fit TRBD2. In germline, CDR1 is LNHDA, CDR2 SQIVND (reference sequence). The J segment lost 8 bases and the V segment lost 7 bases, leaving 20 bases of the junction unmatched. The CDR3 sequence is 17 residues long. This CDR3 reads CASTTRLGLVSVYEQFF. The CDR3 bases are TGTGCCAGTACTACTAGGCTAGGACTAGTATCGGTGTATGAGCAGTTCTTC.

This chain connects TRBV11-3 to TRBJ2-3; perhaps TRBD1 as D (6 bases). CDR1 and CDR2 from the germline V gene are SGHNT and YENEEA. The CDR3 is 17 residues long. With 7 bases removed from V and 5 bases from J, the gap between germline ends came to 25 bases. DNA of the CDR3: TGTGCCAGCAACCCCGGTACAGGGTATGGGACGAGAGATACGCAGTATTTT. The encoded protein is CASNPGTGYGTRDTQYF.

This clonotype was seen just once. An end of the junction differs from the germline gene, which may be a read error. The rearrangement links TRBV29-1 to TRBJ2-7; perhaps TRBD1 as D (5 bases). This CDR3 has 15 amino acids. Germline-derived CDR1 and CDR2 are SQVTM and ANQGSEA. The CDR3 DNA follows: TGCAGCGTCATTCTTCGACAGCCAGGATCCTACGAGCAATACTTC. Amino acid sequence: CSVILRQPGSYEQYF.

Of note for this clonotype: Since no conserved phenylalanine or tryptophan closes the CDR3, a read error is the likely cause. This chain's CDR3 is CAWSTDRVAGELFY. The CDR3 nucleotides are TGTGCCTGGAGCACCGACAGGGTAGCCGGGGAGCTGTTTTAT. The rearrangement joins TRBV30 to TRBJ2-2; 7 bases match TRBD1. The length of the CDR3 is 14 residues. The germline V gene encodes CDR1 GTSNPN and CDR2 SVGIG (reference sequence). V shed 3 bases, J shed 6 bases, and the junction held 7 bases outside the gene matches.

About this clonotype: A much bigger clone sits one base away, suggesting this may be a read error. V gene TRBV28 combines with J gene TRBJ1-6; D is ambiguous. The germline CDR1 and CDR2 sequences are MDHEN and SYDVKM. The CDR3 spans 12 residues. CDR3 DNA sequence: TGTGCCAGCACCTTCCTTAATTCACCCATCCACTTT. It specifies CASTFLNSPIHF.

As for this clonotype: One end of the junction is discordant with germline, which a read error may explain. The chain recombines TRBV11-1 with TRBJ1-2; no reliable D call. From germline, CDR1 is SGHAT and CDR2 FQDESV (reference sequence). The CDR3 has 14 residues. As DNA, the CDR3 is TGTTCCAGCAGTTTAGCGCGCCAAGGTGGAGGCTACACGTTC. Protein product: CSSSLARQGGGYTF.

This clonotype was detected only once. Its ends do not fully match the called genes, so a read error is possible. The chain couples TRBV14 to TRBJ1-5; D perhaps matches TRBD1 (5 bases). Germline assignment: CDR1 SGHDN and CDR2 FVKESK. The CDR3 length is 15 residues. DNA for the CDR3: TGTACCAGCAGCCAAATTGGGACCCTCAATCAGTCCCAGCATTTT. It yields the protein CTSSQIGTLNQSQHF.

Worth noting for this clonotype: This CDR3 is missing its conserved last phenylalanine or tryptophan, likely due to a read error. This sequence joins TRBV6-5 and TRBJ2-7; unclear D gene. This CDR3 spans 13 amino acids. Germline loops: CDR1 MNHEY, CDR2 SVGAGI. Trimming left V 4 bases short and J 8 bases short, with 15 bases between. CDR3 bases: TGTGCCAGCAGTTCCCTAAGTTCTTACAAGCAGTACTTA. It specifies CASSSLSSYKQYL.

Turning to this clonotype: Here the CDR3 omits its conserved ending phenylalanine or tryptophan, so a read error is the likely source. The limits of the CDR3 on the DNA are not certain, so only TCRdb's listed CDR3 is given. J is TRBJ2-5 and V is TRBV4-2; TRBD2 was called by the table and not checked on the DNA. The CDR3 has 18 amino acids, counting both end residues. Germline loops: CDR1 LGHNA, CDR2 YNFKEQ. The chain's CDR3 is CASGQDLMGGPALETHYC.

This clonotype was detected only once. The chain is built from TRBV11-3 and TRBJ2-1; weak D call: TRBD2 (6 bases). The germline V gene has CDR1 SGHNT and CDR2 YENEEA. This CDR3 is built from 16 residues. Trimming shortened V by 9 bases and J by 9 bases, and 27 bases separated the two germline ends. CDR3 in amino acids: CARSLGIAGGRSEQFF. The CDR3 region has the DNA TGTGCCAGGAGTTTAGGTATAGCAGGAGGGCGAAGTGAGCAGTTCTTC.

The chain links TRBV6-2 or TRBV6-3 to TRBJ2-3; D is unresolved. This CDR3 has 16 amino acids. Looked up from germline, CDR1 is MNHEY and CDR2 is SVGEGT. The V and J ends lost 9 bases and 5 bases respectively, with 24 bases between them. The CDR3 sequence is CARCFLGRLGGDTQYF. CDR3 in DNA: TGTGCCAGATGCTTCCTAGGACGGCTTGGTGGAGATACGCAGTATTTT.

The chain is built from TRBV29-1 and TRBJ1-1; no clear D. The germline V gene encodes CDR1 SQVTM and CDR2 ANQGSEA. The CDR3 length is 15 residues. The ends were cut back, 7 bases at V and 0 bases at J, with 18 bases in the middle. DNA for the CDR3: TGCAGCGCTCTTCCGGGGTGGAGGATGAACACTGAAGCTTTCTTT. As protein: CSALPGWRMNTEAFF.

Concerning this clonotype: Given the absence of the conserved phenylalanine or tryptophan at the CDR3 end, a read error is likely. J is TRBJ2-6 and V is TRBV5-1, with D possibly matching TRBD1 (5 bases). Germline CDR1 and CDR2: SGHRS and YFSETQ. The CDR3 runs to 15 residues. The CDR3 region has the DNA TGCGCCAGCAGCTTGGAAAGCTCTGGGGCCGACGTCCTGACTTTA. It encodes CASSLESSGADVLTL.

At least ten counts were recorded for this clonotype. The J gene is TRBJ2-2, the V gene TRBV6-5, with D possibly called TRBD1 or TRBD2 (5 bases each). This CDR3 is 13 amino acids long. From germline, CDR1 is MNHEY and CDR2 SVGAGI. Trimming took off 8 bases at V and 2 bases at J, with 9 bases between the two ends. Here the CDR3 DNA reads TGTGCCAGCTTTGGGGGTAACACCGGGGAGCTGTTTTTT. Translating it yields CASFGGNTGELFF.

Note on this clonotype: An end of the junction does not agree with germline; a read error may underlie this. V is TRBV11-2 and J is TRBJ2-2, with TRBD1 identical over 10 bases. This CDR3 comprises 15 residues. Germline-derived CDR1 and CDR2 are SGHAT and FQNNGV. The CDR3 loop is CTSSLGTGVTGALFF. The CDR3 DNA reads TGTACCAGCAGCTTGGGGACAGGGGTGACCGGGGCGCTGTTTTTT.